Presented here are 30 T cell receptor beta chains from one specimen sequenced in a study of metastatic and nonmetastatic thyroid tumors. Treatment of any kind had been given to no patient before thyroid surgery. TCRdb reassembled clones from the PCR reads with MiXCR. This table holds 26,000 or so clones, approximately 17% found once. What was sequenced was blood. Receptor source: a male donor with papillary thyroid cancer or a benign thyroid nodule (not recorded which). Some clones in this sample may be carry-over from other donors' samples.

In its sample, this clone was seen many times. The genes are TRBV7-2 and TRBJ2-1; TRBD2 matches at 10 bases. The CDR3 length is 15 residues. Germline CDR1 SGHTA, CDR2 FQGNSA. V dropped 1 base and J dropped 6; count of bases not matched to a gene: 3. CDR3 loop: CASSLVLAGPNEQFF. DNA of the CDR3: TGTGCCAGCAGCTTAGTACTAGCGGGGCCCAATGAGCAGTTCTTC.

The chain has TRBV5-1 and TRBJ2-1; the match to TRBD2 covers 10 bases. Trimming at V came to 8 bases and at J to 9 bases, leaving 17 bases not matched to a gene. The CDR3 length is 16 residues. Germline-derived CDR1 and CDR2 are SGHRS and YFSETQ. For the CDR3, the DNA is TGCGCCAGTTCCGACCTCCTAGCGGGGGCGGCACGTGAGCAGTTCTTC. This gives the protein CASSDLLAGAAREQFF. The full variable domain, in which reference TRBV5-1 and TRBJ2-1 provide the parts outside the CDR3, is KAGVTQTPRYLIKTRGQQVTLSCSPISGHRSVSWYQQTPGQGLQFLFEYFSETQRNKGNFPGRFSGRQFSNSRSEMNVSTLELGDSALYLCASSDLLAGAAREQFFGPGTRLTVL.

This clone was seen ten or more times. V and J are TRBV28 and TRBJ1-2; no definite D call. The CDR3 is 15 amino acids. Trimming removed 2 bases at V and 1 base at J, with 11 bases between. Germline values: CDR1 MDHEN, CDR2 SYDVKM. In DNA, the CDR3 is TGTGCCAGCAGTTTAACCCCTCCAATTAACTATGGCTACACCTTC. Translating it yields CASSLTPPINYGYTF.

This clone came up many times. This may stem from a read error, because a much larger clone lies one nucleotide away. Other DNA sequences in the sample encode the same CDR3. V is TRBV28 and J is TRBJ2-5; tentative D call: TRBD2 (5 bases). Trimming took off 5 bases at V and 2 bases at J, with 15 bases between the two ends. From germline, CDR1 is MDHEN and CDR2 SYDVKM. The CDR3 is 15 amino acids. CDR3 in amino acids: CASSGSLAGQETQYF. DNA of the CDR3: TGTGCCAGCAGTGGATCTCTGGCGGGTCAAGAGACCCAGTACTTC.

In its sample, this clone was seen many times. The chain employs TRBV20-1 and TRBJ2-7; D gene uncertain. The germline V gene encodes CDR1 DFQATT and CDR2 SNEGSKA (reference sequence). The CDR3 extends over 8 amino acids. The CDR3 loop reads CRNYEQYF. The CDR3 nucleotides read TGCAGAAACTACGAGCAGTACTTC.

This clone has a count of ten or more. This chain links TRBV10-3 with TRBJ2-1; 8 bases are a match to TRBD2. V dropped 6 bases and J dropped 2; count of bases not matched to a gene: 6. CDR1 is ENHRY and CDR2 is SYGVKD in the germline V gene. This CDR3 comprises 15 residues. The CDR3 DNA reads TGTGCCATCAGGATTAGCGGGAAACCCTACAATGAGCAGTTCTTC. It codes for CAIRISGKPYNEQFF.

In this sample, this clone turned up a few times. This rearrangement joins TRBV6-2 or TRBV6-3 to TRBJ2-7; 13 bases are shared with TRBD2. The CDR3 spans 14 residues. V lost 6 bases and J lost 5; bases outside the gene matches: 4. Germline loops: CDR1 MNHEY, CDR2 SVGEGT. This CDR3 is CASRGTSGTNEQYF. The CDR3 DNA is TGTGCCAGCAGGGGGACTAGCGGGACTAACGAGCAGTACTTC.

This clone was seen repeatedly, ten times or more. Just one base apart from a much larger clone, this may be a read error. Different DNA sequences within this sample yield the same CDR3. The rearrangement joins TRBV19 to TRBJ1-1, with D perhaps TRBD1 (5 bases). This CDR3 spans 12 amino acids. Trimming removed 7 bases at V and 3 bases at J, with 9 bases between. Germline V lookup: CDR1 LNHDA, CDR2 SQIVND (reference sequence). The CDR3 protein is CASIGRDTEAFF. CDR3 coding DNA: TGTGCCAGTATTGGCAGGGACACTGAAGCTTTCTTT.

As regards this clone: With a much larger clone just one base away, this may be a read error. This chain connects TRBV5-6 to TRBJ2-5, with D uncertain. This CDR3 comprises 11 residues. The germline V and J ends were trimmed by 1 base and 2 bases, with 0 bases remaining between them. Germline CDR1 reads SGHDT; CDR2 reads YYEEEE. As DNA, the CDR3 is TGTGCCAGCAGCTTGCAAGAGACCCAGTACTTC. Translation gives CASSLQETQYF.

This clone was observed many times. J is TRBJ2-7 and V is TRBV3-1; 9 positions match TRBD2. The germline V gene encodes CDR1 LGHDT and CDR2 YNNKEL (reference sequence). V dropped 2 bases and J dropped 10; count of bases not matched to a gene: 9. The CDR3 runs to 14 residues. The DNA for the CDR3 is TGTGCCAGCAGCCAATCGACTAGCGGTCCTCCTCAGTACTTC. Translation gives CASSQSTSGPPQYF.

This clone was observed at least ten times. Distinct nucleotide sequences in the sample also encode this CDR3. The V and J genes are TRBV20-1 and TRBJ1-2; D may be TRBD1 (6 bases). Looked up from germline, CDR1 is DFQATT and CDR2 is SNEGSKA (reference sequence). The CDR3 consists of 14 residues. The V end was cut by 0 bases, the J end by 6 bases, with 14 bases between. CDR3 in DNA: TGCAGTGCTAGAGATCCCAGGGGCTGGGATGGCTACACCTTC. Translating gives CSARDPRGWDGYTF.

This clone was found many times. This chain joins TRBV7-9 and TRBJ1-4; TRBD1 matches at 8 bases. Germline V gene sequence: CDR1 SEHNR, CDR2 FQNEAQ (reference sequence). This CDR3 spans 14 amino acids. Trimming at V came to 5 bases and at J to 8 bases, leaving 7 bases not matched to a gene. The CDR3 region is CASSPDRALEKLFF. The CDR3 DNA reads as TGTGCCAGCAGCCCGGACAGGGCCTTGGAAAAACTGTTTTTT. The complete variable domain, with remaining parts taken from reference TRBV7-9 and TRBJ1-4, reads DTGVSQNPRHKITKRGQNVTFRCDPISEHNRLYWYRQTLGQGPEFLTYFQNEAQLEKSRLLSDRFSAERPKGSFSTLEIQRTEQGDSAMYLCASSPDRALEKLFFGSGTQLSVL.

This clone came up many times. The chain recombines TRBV14 with TRBJ2-1; TRBD2 matches 8 bases. The CDR3 consists of 16 residues. J lost 4 bases, V lost 4 bases, and 9 bases had no gene match. The germline gives CDR1 SGHDN, CDR2 FVKESK. The CDR3 region has the DNA TGTGCCAGCAGCCGATTTCGAGCGGGAGCTTACAATGAGCAGTTCTTC. It yields the protein CASSRFRAGAYNEQFF.

The table lists this clone with a few counts. Sequence at one end of the junction differs from germline and may be a read error. The chain couples TRBV28 to TRBJ2-3, with D uncertain. CDR3 length: 15 residues. CDR1 is MDHEN and CDR2 is SYDVKM in the germline V gene. The CDR3 loop reads CASSPALTSTDTQYF. The CDR3 bases are TGCGCCAGCAGCCCCGCGCTAACTAGCACAGATACGCAGTATTTT.

About this clone itself: Germline and junction disagree at one end, which may indicate a read error. V is TRBV7-3 and J is TRBJ2-1; D is ambiguous. The CDR3 sequence is 13 residues long. Germline CDR1 and CDR2: SGHTA and FQGTGA. The CDR3 DNA reads TGTGCCAGCAGCTTATGGGGTGTCAATGAGCATTTCTTC. This codes for CASSLWGVNEHFF.

This clone was detected many times. This sequence joins TRBV19 and TRBJ2-7, with no clear D. The CDR3 loop spans 14 amino acids. Germline loops: CDR1 LNHDA, CDR2 SQIVND (reference sequence). The ends were cut back, 1 base at V and 3 bases at J, with 10 bases in the middle. Here the CDR3 DNA reads TGTGCCAGTAGTATAGGATCCGGGTTCTACGAGCAGTACTTC. Its translation: CASSIGSGFYEQYF.

The V and J genes are TRBV20-1 and TRBJ1-2; D gene ambiguous. Germline CDR1 is DFQATT and CDR2 is SNEGSKA (reference sequence). This CDR3 has 16 amino acids. The ends were cut back, 0 bases at V and 4 bases at J, with 18 bases in the middle. This CDR3 is CSARDSLRPRGYGYTF. The CDR3 DNA sequence: TGCAGTGCTAGAGATTCCTTGAGGCCCCGGGGCTATGGCTACACCTTC.

This chain links TRBV4-1 with TRBJ1-5, with TRBD1 identical over 9 bases. The CDR3 contains 15 residues. J was trimmed by 6 bases and V by 4 bases; bases with no gene match: 7. Per the germline V gene, CDR1 is MGHRA and CDR2 is YSYEKL. CDR3 residues: CASSRFGTGSQPQHF. CDR3 DNA sequence: TGCGCCAGCAGCCGTTTTGGGACAGGGAGTCAGCCCCAGCATTTT.

This clone appeared a few times. The chain links TRBV5-8 to TRBJ2-7; 7 positions match TRBD1. The CDR3 is 16 residues long. Germline-derived CDR1 and CDR2 are SGHTS and YDEGEE. Trimming took 4 bases from V and 2 from J; bases not matched to a gene: 12. CDR3: CASSSIGQALTYEQYF. The CDR3 nucleotides read TGTGCCAGCAGCAGTATAGGACAGGCCCTAACCTACGAGCAGTACTTC.

The V and J genes are TRBV20-1 and TRBJ1-2, with TRBD1 matching 7 bases. Germline V gene lookup returns CDR1 DFQATT and CDR2 SNEGSKA (reference sequence). The CDR3 loop spans 16 amino acids. Unmatched junction bases numbered 20, after V lost 6 bases and J lost 7 bases. The CDR3 coding sequence is TGCAGTGCCCCCCGAGGGGGGACAGCGCTAAGTGGTGGCTACACCTTC. Translated, it gives CSAPRGGTALSGGYTF.

J is TRBJ2-1 and V is TRBV9; D possibly corresponds to TRBD2 (5 bases). V dropped 4 bases and J dropped 5 bases, with 16 bases sitting between them. CDR1 and CDR2 (germline): SGDLS, YYNGEE. The CDR3 covers 15 residues. CDR3 sequence (DNA): TGTGCCAGCAGCACCAGCCGGAGGTCCGACAATGAGCAGTTCTTC. Residues: CASSTSRRSDNEQFF.

This chain connects TRBV11-1 to TRBJ2-3; 7 nucleotides match TRBD2. The junction had 2 bases not matched to a gene; V was cut back by 2 bases and J by 3 bases. Germline V CDR1 and CDR2: SGHAT, FQDESV (reference sequence). This CDR3 contains 14 residues. CDR3 sequence: CASSLFSGTDTQYF. DNA for the CDR3: TGTGCCAGCAGCTTATTTAGCGGGACAGATACGCAGTATTTT.

In its sample, this clone was seen many times. Here the CDR3 reads CASSQGRVSGNTIYF. The CDR3, as DNA: TGTGCCAGCAGCCAAGGACGGGTCTCTGGAAACACCATATATTTT. This chain uses TRBV14 with TRBJ1-3; D gene ambiguous. The germline V and J ends were trimmed by 1 base and 0 bases, with 7 bases remaining between them. The length of the CDR3 is 15 residues. The germline V gene has CDR1 SGHDN and CDR2 FVKESK.

At least ten counts were recorded for this clone. The chain couples TRBV4-2 to TRBJ2-7; D is tentatively TRBD1 or TRBD2 (6 bases each). The CDR3 sequence is 15 residues long. Deletions cut 0 bases from V and 3 bases from J, with 12 bases between. Germline values: CDR1 LGHNA, CDR2 YNFKEQ. The CDR3 sequence is CASSQEEQGGYEQYF. In DNA, the CDR3 is TGTGCCAGCAGCCAAGAAGAACAGGGAGGCTACGAGCAGTACTTC.

Remarks on this clone: Relative to the germline gene, one junction end is altered; a read error may explain this. The rearrangement uses TRBV5-1 and TRBJ1-1; 9 bases agree with TRBD1. Germline V gene data show CDR1 as SGHRS and CDR2 as YFSETQ. The CDR3 consists of 14 residues. The CDR3 loop reads CASSIGTGRTESFF. CDR3 coding DNA: TGCGCCAGCAGCATAGGGACAGGGCGCACTGAATCTTTCTTT.

With respect to this clone: At one of its ends the junction is not consistent with the germline gene, which may arise from a read error. The genes are TRBV19 and TRBJ2-3; D may correspond to TRBD1 or TRBD2 (5 bases each). CDR3 length: 16 amino acids. Looked up from germline, CDR1 is LNHDA and CDR2 is SQIVND (reference sequence). Written as DNA, the CDR3 is TGTGCCAGTAGTTCGCACCTCGGGGCCGGCACAGATACACAGTATTTT. It yields the protein CASSSHLGAGTDTQYF. Using reference TRBV19 and TRBJ2-3 for the parts outside the CDR3, the full variable domain is DGGITQSPKYLFRKEGQNVTLSCEQNLNHDAMYWYRQDPGQGLRLIYYSQIVNDFQKGDIAEGYSVSREKKESFPLTVTSAQKNPTAFYLCASSSHLGAGTDTQYFGPGTRLTVL.

This clone was counted at least ten times. The chain joins TRBV20-1 to TRBJ2-2, with 14 bases fitting TRBD2. This CDR3 has 16 residues. In germline, CDR1 is DFQATT, CDR2 SNEGSKA (reference sequence). V lost 6 bases to trimming and J lost 5 bases; unmatched junction nucleotides: 8. The DNA for the CDR3 is TGCAGTGCCATTCCGGGACTAGCGGGAGAAACCGGGGAGCTGTTTTTT. It codes for CSAIPGLAGETGELFF.

For this clone: The junction and the germline gene differ at one end; a read error may be behind it. The genes are TRBV6-2 or TRBV6-3 and TRBJ1-1, with D possibly being TRBD1 (5 bases). The CDR3 loop spans 14 amino acids. Germline V gives CDR1 MNHEY, CDR2 SVGEGT. The CDR3 reads CASSLRDPGTESFF. DNA of the CDR3: TGTGCCAGCAGTTTGAGGGACCCGGGAACTGAATCTTTCTTT.

This clone was detected a few times. The junction does not match germline at one end; this may be a read error. The genes are TRBV27 and TRBJ1-1, with unresolved D. This CDR3 region has 13 residues. Germline CDR1 reads MNHEY; CDR2 reads SMNVEV (reference sequence). The CDR3 region is CVSILILGGEAFF. CDR3 nucleotide sequence: TGTGTCAGCATTTTAATCCTCGGCGGTGAAGCTTTCTTT.

The chain couples TRBV28 to TRBJ2-7, with D unresolved. Trimming removed 7 bases at V and 2 bases at J, with 9 bases between. This CDR3 spans 12 amino acids. The germline V gene encodes CDR1 MDHEN and CDR2 SYDVKM. The CDR3 nucleotides are TGTGCCAGCAAGGGTCAGACCTACGAGCAGTACTTC. Protein product: CASKGQTYEQYF. Supplemented by reference TRBV28 and TRBJ2-7, the full variable domain reads DVKVTQSSRYLVKRTGEKVFLECVQDMDHENMFWYRQDPGLGLRLIYFSYDVKMKEKGDIPEGYSVSREKKERFSLILESASTNQTSMYLCASKGQTYEQYFGPGTRLTVT.